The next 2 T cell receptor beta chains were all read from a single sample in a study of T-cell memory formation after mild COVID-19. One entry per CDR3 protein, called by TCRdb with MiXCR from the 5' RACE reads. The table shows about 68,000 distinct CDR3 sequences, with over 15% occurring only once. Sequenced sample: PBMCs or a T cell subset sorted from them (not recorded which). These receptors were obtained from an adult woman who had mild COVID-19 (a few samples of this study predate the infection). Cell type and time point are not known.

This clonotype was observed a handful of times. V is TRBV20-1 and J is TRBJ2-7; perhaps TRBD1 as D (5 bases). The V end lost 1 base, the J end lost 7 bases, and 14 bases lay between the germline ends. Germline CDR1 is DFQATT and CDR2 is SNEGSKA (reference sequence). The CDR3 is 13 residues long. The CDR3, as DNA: TGCAGTGCTAGAGCACTGTCAGGGCGAGAGCAGTACTTC. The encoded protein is CSARALSGREQYF.

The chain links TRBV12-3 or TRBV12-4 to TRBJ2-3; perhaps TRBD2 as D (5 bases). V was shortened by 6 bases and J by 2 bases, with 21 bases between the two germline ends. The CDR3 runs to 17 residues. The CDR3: CASSPSHRGSNTDTQYF. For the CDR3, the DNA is TGTGCCAGCAGCCCCTCCCATCGGGGAAGTAACACAGATACGCAGTATTTT.